This entry describes one TCR beta chain. Its cognate antigen has yet to be identified. Per-base qualities were not stored, and no clone one base away is much larger. These data are taken from a study of CD8+ T cells in alopecia areata (dated by TCRdb to the late 2010s). With regard to the full study: Treated patients were enrolled in an open-label pilot trial of oral tofacitinib at 5 to 10 mg twice daily for moderate-to-severe alopecia areata. Tofacitinib was administered for 6 to 18 months, and 6 months of follow-up off drug were then conducted to assess delayed response and recurrence. The SALT score, which quantifies the percentage of affected scalp surface area, was used to measure disease severity in treated patients. To study T cell clonal expansion in alopecia areata, the researchers applied high-throughput TCRbeta sequencing to both the C3H/HeJ mouse model and human patients. Human TCRbeta sequencing covered scalp tissue and sorted CD4+ and CD8+ peripheral blood T cells from patchy and totalis/universalis alopecia areata patients and healthy controls. Patients on tofacitinib were biopsied at baseline and after 4 and 24 weeks of treatment, and several of the patients also had a later scalp biopsy. Clonality in the scalp was compared among normal scalp (n=4), patchy alopecia areata scalp (n=8), and alopecia totalis/universalis scalp (n=8). RNA was extracted with the PAXgene miRNA kit for fixed scalp, the miRNeasy kit for PBMCs, and the RNeasy kit for mouse skin. Amplification of TCRbeta CDR3 regions was done by immunoSEQ multiplex PCR using 35 Vbeta forward primers and 13 Jbeta reverse primers.

Sequences LNHDA (CDR1) and SQIVND (CDR2) are obtained from the germline V gene (reference sequence). V is cut by 6 bases and J by 5 bases, and the space between the germline ends is 11 bases. Spanning cysteine to phenylalanine, the CDR3 consists of 12 amino acids. Only CDR3 DNA is held: 36 bases, read in frame from base 1. Points the paper makes about the study in general: Tofacitinib significantly lowered scalp clonality and the number of expanded CD8+ clones among the top 100 scalp clones. Because the treated cohort was small and had just a single nonresponder, larger studies are needed to establish links between baseline CD8+ expansion and response. Higher clonality and more expanded CD8+ clones were observed in lesional scalp than in normal scalp, particularly in alopecia totalis/universalis, a finding suggestive of antigenic drive. TCR sequences shared between patients were less clear than in mice, possibly partly because of HLA diversity in the patient population. Unlike mouse skin, where gammadelta T cells dominate, normal human skin contains resident alphabeta T cells that get sequenced too, which complicates analysis of the scalp TCR repertoire. Many expanded lesional clones were found to persist in scalp and blood during tofacitinib treatment, and relapse after treatment cessation may be partly explained by this persistence.

The library was produced with the immunoSEQ multiplex PCR assay. RNA was extracted from all samples and reverse transcribed into cDNA, which served as template for TCR sequencing. SuperScript III was used to make first-strand cDNA, primed with a 2:1 mix of oligo-dT and random hexamers. Amplification bias was assessed with a synthetic immune receptor repertoire, and residual bias was removed computationally. The study's processing was this. After raw reads were preprocessed to remove errors, the CDR3 was defined following IMGT conventions as running from the conserved cysteine to phenylalanine. Clonality was calculated as 1 minus Shannon entropy normalized by log2 of the number of productive unique TCRs. Scalp TCRbeta sequences were cross-referenced with sorted blood CD4 and CD8 repertoires so that the CD4 or CD8 identity of scalp clones could be inferred. As stored in TCRdb, this immuneACCESS dataset retains in-frame rearrangements with V and J assigned. A fraction of the clones does not appear; measured against another copy, unresolved V genes explain less than half of the discrepancy, and the remainder lacks a known reason. V and J calls and clone size come straight from that table; D and trimming were deduced from the DNA. Across this sample there are some 96,000 clones, with approximately 66% seen only once. The biggest ten clones account for around 15% of the sample.

Read against the paper, the sample's time point label means: around 4 weeks on oral tofacitinib. The treatment or condition label here, explained by the study, means: oral pan-JAK inhibitor, 5-10 mg twice daily. Peripheral blood and lesional scalp punch biopsies were obtained from patients with alopecia areata. PBMCs were isolated by density centrifugation and stained for CD3, CD4 and CD8, and CD4+ and CD8+ T cells were sorted on a FACSAria. The receptor was isolated from a human donor with alopecia areata. The sample in question was CD8+ T cells sorted from blood, obtained at week 4, from a patient treated with tofacitinib. The rearrangement combines TRBV19 with TRBJ2-7; the D gene is possibly TRBD1, with 6 bases matching. The CDR3 region reads CASSQTGDEQYF. The DNA reads TGTGCCAGTAGCCAGACAGGTGACGAGCAGTACTTC. Extended through the reference TRBV19 and TRBJ2-7 proteins, this CDR3 yields the full variable domain: DGGITQSPKYLFRKEGQNVTLSCEQNLNHDAMYWYRQDPGQGLRLIYYSQIVNDFQKGDIAEGYSVSREKKESFPLTVTSAQKNPTAFYLCASSQTGDEQYFGPGTRLTVT.